This TCR beta chain was sequenced for a study of human T cells and chemical hapten exposure (dated by TCRdb to about 2021). Regarding the complete study: The libraries were sequenced as a pool, and the TCR yield per sample differed mostly because of small variations in library volumes within the pool. The study tracked peripheral blood TCR repertoire changes in vivo during primary and secondary sensitization to the hapten diphenylcyclopropenone (DPC) in alopecia patients. Both TCR alpha and TCR beta chains were sequenced from each blood RNA sample. Study-wide conclusions, independent of this receptor: DPC sensitization did not change how many TCRs were above 1 in 1000 frequency, and no evidence was found of alterations in global repertoire structure. Repeated subsampling changed both the strength of the expansion versus patch-test correlation and the threshold at which that correlation became significant.

Receptor amplification or capture employed RACE. This sample was sequenced with a NextSeq 500. During library preparation, unique molecular identifiers were attached to individual cDNA molecules so that TCRs could be counted in a quantitative, reproducible way. The paper's processing steps were these. The median number of TCRs per sample was 95,638, ranging from about 20,000 to 750,000. The Decombinator software suite was used to annotate the V, J and CDR3 of the TCR reads. For the PS versus PT1 abundance plots, all samples were subsampled to the same number of TCRs (28,000). TCRs were defined as expanded if absent before sensitization and observed at least eight times at the 2-week time point. TCRdb cleaned the public reads at Q25 with fastp, built clones with MiXCR and kept in-frame beta chains. CDR3 protein duplicates are merged, each entry listing the most common genes and DNA. The V and J calls follow TCRdb's processing rather than the paper's. This sample is represented by around 45,000 distinct CDR3 sequences; around 4% of them were singletons. 4.5% to 6.5% of the sample is in the top ten clones.

Unmatched junction bases come to 13, with V trimmed by 5 bases and J by 9 bases. CDR1 and CDR2 (MDHEN, SYDVKM) derive from the germline V gene. From cysteine to phenylalanine, the CDR3 is 16 amino acids long. Only CDR3 DNA remains: 48 bases, in frame from the first base. Points on this clonotype: Its antigen is not yet known. Base quality data are lacking; no much larger clone is found one base away.

Reading the label with the study, this specimen's time point is: healthy volunteer bleed at 6 weeks. Total RNA was extracted from unfractionated whole blood collected in Tempus Blood RNA tubes. About 5 healthy volunteers served as TCR sequencing controls and were bled at day 0, 2 weeks and 6 weeks. What was sequenced was whole blood. The chain is encoded by TRBV28 joined to TRBJ2-1, with TRBD2 identical over 10 junction bases. This clonotype originated in a human donor in good health. Some clones in this sample may be carry-over from other donors' samples. The CDR3 amino acid sequence is: CASSLTALAGVIEQFF. The nucleotide sequence is TGTGCCAGCAGTCTCACGGCCCTAGCGGGAGTGATTGAGCAGTTCTTC.